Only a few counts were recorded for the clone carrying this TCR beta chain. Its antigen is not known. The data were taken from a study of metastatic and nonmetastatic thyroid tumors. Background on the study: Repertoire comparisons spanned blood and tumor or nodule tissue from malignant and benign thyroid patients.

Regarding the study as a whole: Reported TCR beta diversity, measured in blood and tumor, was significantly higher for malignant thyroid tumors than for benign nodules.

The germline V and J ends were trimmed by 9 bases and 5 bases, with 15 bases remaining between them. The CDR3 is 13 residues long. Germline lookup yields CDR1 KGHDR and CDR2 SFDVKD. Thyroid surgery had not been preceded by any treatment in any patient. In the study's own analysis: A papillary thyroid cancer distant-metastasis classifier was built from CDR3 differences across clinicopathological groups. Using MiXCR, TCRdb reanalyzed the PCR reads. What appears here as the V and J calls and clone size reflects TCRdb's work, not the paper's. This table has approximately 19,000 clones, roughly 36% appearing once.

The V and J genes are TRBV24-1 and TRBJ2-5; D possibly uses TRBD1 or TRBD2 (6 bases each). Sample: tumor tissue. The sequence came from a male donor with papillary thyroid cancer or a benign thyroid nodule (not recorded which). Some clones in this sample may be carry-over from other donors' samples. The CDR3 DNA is TGTGCCACCGCGGGACATGTTGTGGAGACCCAGTACTTC. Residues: CATAGHVVETQYF.